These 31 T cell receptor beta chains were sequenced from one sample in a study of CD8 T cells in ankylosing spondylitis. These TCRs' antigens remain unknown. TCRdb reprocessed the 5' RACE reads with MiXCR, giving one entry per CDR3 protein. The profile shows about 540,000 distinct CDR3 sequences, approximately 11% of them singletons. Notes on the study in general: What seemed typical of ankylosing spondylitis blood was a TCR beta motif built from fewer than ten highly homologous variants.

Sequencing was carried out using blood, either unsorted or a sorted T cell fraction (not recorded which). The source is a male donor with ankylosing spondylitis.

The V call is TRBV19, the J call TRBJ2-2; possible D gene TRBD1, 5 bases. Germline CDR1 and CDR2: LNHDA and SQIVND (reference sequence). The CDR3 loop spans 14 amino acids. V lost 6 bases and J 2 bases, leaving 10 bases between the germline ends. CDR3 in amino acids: CASRKGANTGELFF. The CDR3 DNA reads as TGTGCCAGTAGAAAAGGGGCAAACACCGGGGAGCTGTTTTTT.

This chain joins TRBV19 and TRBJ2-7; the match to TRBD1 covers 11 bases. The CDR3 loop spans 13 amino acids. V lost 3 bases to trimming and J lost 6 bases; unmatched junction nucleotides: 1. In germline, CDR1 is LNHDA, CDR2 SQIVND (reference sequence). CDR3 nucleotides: TGTGCCAGTAGTATGGACAGGGGGCGCGAGCAGTACGTC. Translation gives CASSMDRGREQYV.

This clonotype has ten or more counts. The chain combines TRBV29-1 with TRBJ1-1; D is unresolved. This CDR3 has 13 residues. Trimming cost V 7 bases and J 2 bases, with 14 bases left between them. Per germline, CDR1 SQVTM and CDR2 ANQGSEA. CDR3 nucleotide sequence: TGCAGCGGCGTAGGGAGGGCTAACACTGAAGCTTTCTTT. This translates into CSGVGRANTEAFF.

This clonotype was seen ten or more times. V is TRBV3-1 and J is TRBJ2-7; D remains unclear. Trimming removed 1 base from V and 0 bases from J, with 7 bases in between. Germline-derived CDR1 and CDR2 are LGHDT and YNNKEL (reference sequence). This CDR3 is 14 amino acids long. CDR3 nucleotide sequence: TGTGCCAGCAGCCAAGTACCTAACTCCTACGAGCAGTACTTC. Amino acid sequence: CASSQVPNSYEQYF.

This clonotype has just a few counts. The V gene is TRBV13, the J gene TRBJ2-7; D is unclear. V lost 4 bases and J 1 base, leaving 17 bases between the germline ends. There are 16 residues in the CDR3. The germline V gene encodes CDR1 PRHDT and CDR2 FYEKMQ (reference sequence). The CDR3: CASSSTPGLVSYEQYF. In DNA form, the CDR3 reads TGTGCCAGCAGCTCGACGCCCGGGTTGGTTTCCTACGAGCAGTACTTC. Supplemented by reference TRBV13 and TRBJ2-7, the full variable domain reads AAGVIQSPRHLIKEKRETATLKCYPIPRHDTVYWYQQGPGQDPQFLISFYEKMQSDKGSIPDRFSAQQFSDYHSELNMSSLELGDSALYFCASSSTPGLVSYEQYFGPGTRLTVT.

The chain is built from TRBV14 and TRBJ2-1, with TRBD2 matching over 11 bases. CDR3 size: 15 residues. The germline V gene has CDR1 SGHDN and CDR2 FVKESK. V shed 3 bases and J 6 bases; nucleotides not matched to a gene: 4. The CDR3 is CASSHLAGGFNEQFF. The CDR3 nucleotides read TGTGCCAGCAGCCACCTAGCGGGAGGATTCAATGAGCAGTTCTTC.

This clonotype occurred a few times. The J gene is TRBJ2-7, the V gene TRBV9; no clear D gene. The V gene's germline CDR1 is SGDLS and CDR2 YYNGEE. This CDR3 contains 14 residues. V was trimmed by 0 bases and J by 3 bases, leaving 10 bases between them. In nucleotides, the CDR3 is TGTGCCAGCAGCGTAGGTCCCGACATCTACGAGCAGTACTTC. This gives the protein CASSVGPDIYEQYF.

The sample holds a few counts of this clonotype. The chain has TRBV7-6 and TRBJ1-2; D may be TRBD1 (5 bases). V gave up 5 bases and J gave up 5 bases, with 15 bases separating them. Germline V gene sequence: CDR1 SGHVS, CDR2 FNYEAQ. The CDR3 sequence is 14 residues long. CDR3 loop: CASSPLGGFYGYTF. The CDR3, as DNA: TGTGCCAGCAGCCCTCTGGGGGGATTTTATGGCTACACCTTC.

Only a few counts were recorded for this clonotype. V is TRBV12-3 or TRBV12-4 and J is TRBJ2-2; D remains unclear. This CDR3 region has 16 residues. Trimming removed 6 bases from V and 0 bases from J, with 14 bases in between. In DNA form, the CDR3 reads TGTGCCAGCAGCGCAGCGTCGGCCTCGAACACCGGGGAGCTGTTTTTT. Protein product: CASSAASASNTGELFF.

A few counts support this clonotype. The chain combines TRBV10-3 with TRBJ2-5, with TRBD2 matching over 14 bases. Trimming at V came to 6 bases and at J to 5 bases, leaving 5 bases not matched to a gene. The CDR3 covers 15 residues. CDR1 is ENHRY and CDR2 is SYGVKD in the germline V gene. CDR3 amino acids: CAIRQGLAGGETQYF. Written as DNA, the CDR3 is TGTGCCATCAGACAAGGACTAGCGGGAGGTGAGACCCAGTACTTC.

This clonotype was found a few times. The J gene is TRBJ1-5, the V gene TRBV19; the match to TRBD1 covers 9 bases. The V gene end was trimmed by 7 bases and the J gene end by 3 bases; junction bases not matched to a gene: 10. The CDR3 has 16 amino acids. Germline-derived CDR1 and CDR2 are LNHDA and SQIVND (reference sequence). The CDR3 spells CASTNWGQGPNQPQHF. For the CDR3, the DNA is TGTGCCAGTACCAATTGGGGACAGGGCCCCAATCAGCCCCAGCATTTT.

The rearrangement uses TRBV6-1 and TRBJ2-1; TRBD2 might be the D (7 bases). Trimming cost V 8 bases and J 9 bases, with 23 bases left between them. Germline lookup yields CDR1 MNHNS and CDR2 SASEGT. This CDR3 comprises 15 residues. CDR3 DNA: TGTGCCAGCGCCCCCCCCCGGGGGGCTTCGGGTGAGCAGTTCTTC. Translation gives CASAPPRGASGEQFF.

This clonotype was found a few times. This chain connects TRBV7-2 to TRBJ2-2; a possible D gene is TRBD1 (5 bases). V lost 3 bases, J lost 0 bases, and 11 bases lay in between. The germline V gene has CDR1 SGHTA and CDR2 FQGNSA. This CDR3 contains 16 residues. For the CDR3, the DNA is TGTGCCAGCAGCTTTCAAGGGGTCGCGAACACCGGGGAGCTGTTTTTT. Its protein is CASSFQGVANTGELFF.

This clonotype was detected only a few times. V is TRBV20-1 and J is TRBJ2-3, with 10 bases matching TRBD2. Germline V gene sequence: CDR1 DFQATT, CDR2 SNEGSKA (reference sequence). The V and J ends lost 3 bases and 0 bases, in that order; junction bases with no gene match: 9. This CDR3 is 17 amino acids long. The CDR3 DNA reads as TGCAGTGCTAGGAGCGGGAGGGCCCCTTATAGCACAGATACGCAGTATTTT. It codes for CSARSGRAPYSTDTQYF.

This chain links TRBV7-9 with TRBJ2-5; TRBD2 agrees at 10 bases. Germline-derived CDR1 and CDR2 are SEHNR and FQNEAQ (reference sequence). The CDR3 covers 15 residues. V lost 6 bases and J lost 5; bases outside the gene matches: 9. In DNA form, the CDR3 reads TGTGCCAGCAGTACTAGCGGGAATTCAGGGGAGACCCAGTACTTC. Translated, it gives CASSTSGNSGETQYF.

CDR3: CSARVPGEETQYF. Written as DNA, the CDR3 is TGCAGTGCTAGAGTCCCGGGAGAAGAGACCCAGTACTTC. The chain links TRBV20-1 to TRBJ2-5; TRBD2 is a possible D gene (6 bases). CDR3 length: 13 amino acids. In germline, CDR1 is DFQATT, CDR2 SNEGSKA (reference sequence). V lost 1 base, J lost 3 bases, and 9 bases lay in between.

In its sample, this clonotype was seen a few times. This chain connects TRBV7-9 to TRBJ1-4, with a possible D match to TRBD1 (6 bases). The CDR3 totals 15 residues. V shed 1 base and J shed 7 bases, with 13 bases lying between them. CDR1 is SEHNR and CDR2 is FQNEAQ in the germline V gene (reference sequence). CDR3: CASSLGGAKGEKLFF. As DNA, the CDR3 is TGTGCCAGCAGCTTAGGGGGGGCGAAGGGTGAAAAACTGTTTTTT.

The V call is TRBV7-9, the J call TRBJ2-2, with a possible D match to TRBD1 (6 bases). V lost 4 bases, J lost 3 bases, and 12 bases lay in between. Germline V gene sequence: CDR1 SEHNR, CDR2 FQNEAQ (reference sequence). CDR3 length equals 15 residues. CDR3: CASSSNRADTGELFF. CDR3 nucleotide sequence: TGTGCCAGCAGCTCAAACAGGGCCGACACCGGGGAGCTGTTTTTT.

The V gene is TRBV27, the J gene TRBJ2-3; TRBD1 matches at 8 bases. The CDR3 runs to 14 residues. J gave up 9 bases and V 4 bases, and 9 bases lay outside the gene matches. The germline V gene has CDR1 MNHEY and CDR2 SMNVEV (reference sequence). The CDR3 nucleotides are TGTGCCAGCAGTTCCCTAGGACAGGGTAGGACGCAGTATTTT. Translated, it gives CASSSLGQGRTQYF.

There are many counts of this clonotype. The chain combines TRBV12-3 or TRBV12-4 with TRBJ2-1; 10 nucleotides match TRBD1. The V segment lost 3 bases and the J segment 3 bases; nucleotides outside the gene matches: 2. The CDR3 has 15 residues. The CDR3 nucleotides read TGTGCCAGCAGTTTCGGACAGGGGGGCTACAATGAGCAGTTCTTC. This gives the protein CASSFGQGGYNEQFF.

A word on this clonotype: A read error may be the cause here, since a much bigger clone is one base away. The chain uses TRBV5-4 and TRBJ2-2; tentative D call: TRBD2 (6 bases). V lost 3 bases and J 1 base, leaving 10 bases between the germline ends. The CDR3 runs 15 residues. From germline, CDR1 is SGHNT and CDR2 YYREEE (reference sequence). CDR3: CASSSGTLNTGELFF. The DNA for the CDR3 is TGTGCCAGCAGCTCCGGGACTTTGAACACCGGGGAGCTGTTTTTT.

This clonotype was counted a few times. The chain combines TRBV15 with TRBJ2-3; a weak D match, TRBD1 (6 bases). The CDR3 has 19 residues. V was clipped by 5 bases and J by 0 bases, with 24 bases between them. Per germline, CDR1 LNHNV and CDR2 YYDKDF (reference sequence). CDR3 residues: CATSGRNRDNSPSTDTQYF. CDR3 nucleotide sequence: TGTGCCACCAGCGGCCGCAACCGGGACAACTCTCCCAGCACAGATACGCAGTATTTT. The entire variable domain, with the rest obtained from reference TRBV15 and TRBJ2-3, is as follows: DAMVIQNPRYQVTQFGKPVTLSCSQTLNHNVMYWYQQKSSQAPKLLFHYYDKDFNNEADTPDNFQSRRPNTSFCFLDIRSPGLGDTAMYLCATSGRNRDNSPSTDTQYFGPGTRLTVL.

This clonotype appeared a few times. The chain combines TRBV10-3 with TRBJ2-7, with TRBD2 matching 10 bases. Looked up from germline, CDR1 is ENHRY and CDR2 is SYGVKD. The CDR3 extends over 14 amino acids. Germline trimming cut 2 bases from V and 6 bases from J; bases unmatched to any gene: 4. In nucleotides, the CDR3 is TGTGCCATCAGTGAGACTAGCGGGAATCGCGAGCAGTACTTC. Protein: CAISETSGNREQYF.

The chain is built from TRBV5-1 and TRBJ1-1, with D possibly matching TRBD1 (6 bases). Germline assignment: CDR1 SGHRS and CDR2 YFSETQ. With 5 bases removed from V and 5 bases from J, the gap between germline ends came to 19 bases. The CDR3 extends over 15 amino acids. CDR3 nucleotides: TGCGCCAGCAGGTCAGGGGCCCCTTTGGGGACTGAAGCTTTCTTT. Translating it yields CASRSGAPLGTEAFF. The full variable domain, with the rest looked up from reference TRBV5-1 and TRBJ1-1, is KAGVTQTPRYLIKTRGQQVTLSCSPISGHRSVSWYQQTPGQGLQFLFEYFSETQRNKGNFPGRFSGRQFSNSRSEMNVSTLELGDSALYLCASRSGAPLGTEAFFGQGTRLTVV.

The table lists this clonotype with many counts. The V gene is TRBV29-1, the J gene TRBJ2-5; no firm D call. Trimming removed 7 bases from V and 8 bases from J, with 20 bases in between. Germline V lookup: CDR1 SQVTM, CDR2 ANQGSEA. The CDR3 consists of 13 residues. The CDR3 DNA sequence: TGCAGCGAGTTTACAGCGCCCAAAGGTACCCAGTACTTC. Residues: CSEFTAPKGTQYF. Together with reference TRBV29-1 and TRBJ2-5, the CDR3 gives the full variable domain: SAVISQKPSRDICQRGTSLTIQCQVDSQVTMMFWYRQQPGQSLTLIATANQGSEATYESGFVIDKFPISRPNLTFSTLTVSNMSPEDSSIYLCSEFTAPKGTQYFGPGTRLLVL.

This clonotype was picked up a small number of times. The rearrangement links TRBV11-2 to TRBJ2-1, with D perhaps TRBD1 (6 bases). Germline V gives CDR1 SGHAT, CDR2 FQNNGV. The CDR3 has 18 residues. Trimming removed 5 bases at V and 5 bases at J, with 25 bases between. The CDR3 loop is CASSPRVGARSWDNEQFF. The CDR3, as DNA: TGTGCCAGCAGCCCCCGGGTGGGGGCTAGGTCGTGGGACAATGAGCAGTTCTTC.

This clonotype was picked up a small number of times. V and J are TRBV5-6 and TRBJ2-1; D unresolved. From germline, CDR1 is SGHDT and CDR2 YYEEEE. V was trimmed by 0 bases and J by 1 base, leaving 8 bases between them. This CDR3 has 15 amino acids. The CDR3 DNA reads TGTGCCAGCAGCTTGGCTTTCGGGTCCTACAATGAGCAGTTCTTC. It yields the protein CASSLAFGSYNEQFF.

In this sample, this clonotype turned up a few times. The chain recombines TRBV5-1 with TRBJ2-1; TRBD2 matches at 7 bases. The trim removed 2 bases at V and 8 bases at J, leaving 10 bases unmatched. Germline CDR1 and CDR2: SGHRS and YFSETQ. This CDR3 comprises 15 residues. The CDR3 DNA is TGCGCCAGCAGCTTTGCCCTGAGCGGGAAGCATGAGCAGTTCTTC. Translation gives CASSFALSGKHEQFF.

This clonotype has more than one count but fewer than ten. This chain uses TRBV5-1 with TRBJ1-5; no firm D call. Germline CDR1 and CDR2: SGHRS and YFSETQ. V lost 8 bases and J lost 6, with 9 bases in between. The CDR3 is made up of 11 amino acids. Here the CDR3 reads CARAGRQPQHF. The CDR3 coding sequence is TGCGCCAGGGCCGGGCGTCAGCCCCAGCATTTT.

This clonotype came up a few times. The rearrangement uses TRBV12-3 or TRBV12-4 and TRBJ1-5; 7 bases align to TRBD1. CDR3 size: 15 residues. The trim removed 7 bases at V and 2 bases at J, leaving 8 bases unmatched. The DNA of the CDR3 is TGTGCCAGCACCTGGGGACAGATCGGCAATCAGCCCCAGCATTTT. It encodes CASTWGQIGNQPQHF.

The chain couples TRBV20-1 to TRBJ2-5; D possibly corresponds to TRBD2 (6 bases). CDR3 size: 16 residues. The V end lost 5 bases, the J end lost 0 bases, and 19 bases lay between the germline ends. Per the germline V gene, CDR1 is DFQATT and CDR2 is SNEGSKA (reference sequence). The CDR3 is CSAGPHAGRYQETQYF. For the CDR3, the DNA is TGCAGTGCTGGGCCCCACGCAGGGAGGTACCAAGAGACCCAGTACTTC.